Following are 9 T cell receptor beta chains from one sample sequenced in a study of cytomegalovirus exposure and HLA in healthy donors (dated 2017 in TCRdb). Libraries were constructed by the immunoSEQ multiplex PCR assay. For the multiplex PCR, a mixture combining 60 forward primers for TCR Vbeta segments and 13 reverse primers for TCR Jbeta segments was used. TCRdb obtained this table from immuneACCESS and retained in-frame rearrangements with V and J assigned. These tables miss some clones; where compared with another copy, unresolved V genes account for less than half of the shortfall, and the remainder is unexplained. Here the sample has 150,000 to 200,000 clones; roughly 87% occur a single time. Over 0.2% of the sample is taken by the ten largest. Sample: PBMCs. All receptors derive from a girl younger than two in good health and CMV-seronegative.

The chain links TRBV4-2 to TRBJ2-1, with TRBD2 matching over 10 bases. The CDR3 consists of 21 residues. CDR1 and CDR2 (germline): LGHNA, YNFKEQ. V shed 4 bases, J shed 0 bases, and the junction held 18 bases outside the gene matches. The CDR3 reads CASSRLKLAGNLISSYNEQFF. The CDR3, as DNA: TGTGCCAGCAGCCGCTTAAAACTAGCGGGAAACCTAATTAGCTCCTACAATGAGCAGTTCTTC.

This clone appeared once. The CDR3 loop reads CASSPGRGQRNTEAFF. CDR3 in DNA: TGCGCCAGCAGCCCCGGGAGGGGACAGCGGAACACTGAAGCTTTCTTT. This sequence joins TRBV5-1 and TRBJ1-1; 7 nucleotides agree with TRBD1. V was pared by 4 bases and J by 1 base, with 10 bases of the junction left unmatched. Germline V gives CDR1 SGHRS, CDR2 YFSETQ. The CDR3 is 16 residues long. Using reference TRBV5-1 and TRBJ1-1 for the parts outside the CDR3, the full variable domain is KAGVTQTPRYLIKTRGQQVTLSCSPISGHRSVSWYQQTPGQGLQFLFEYFSETQRNKGNFPGRFSGRQFSNSRSEMNVSTLELGDSALYLCASSPGRGQRNTEAFFGQGTRLTVV.

The rearrangement joins TRBV11-1 to TRBJ2-7, with TRBD1 matching 8 bases. The V gene end was trimmed by 5 bases and the J gene end by 4 bases; junction bases not matched to a gene: 7. Per the germline V gene, CDR1 is SGHAT and CDR2 is FQDESV (reference sequence). This CDR3 is built from 14 residues. The CDR3: CASSAHRGKYEQYF. As DNA, the CDR3 is TGTGCCAGCAGCGCCCACAGGGGGAAGTACGAGCAGTACTTC.

The rearrangement links TRBV20-1 to TRBJ2-1; a possible D gene is TRBD2 (6 bases). Looked up from germline, CDR1 is DFQATT and CDR2 is SNEGSKA (reference sequence). The V end was cut by 2 bases, the J end by 14 bases, with 13 bases between. The CDR3 is 11 residues long. The CDR3 region is CSARSLEREFF. The CDR3 DNA reads as TGCAGTGCTAGAAGCCTCGAGCGGGAGTTCTTC.

This rearrangement joins TRBV27 to TRBJ2-1; the D gene is possibly TRBD1 (5 bases). Germline CDR1 MNHEY, CDR2 SMNVEV (reference sequence). The CDR3 has 15 residues. The germline V and J ends were trimmed by 3 bases and 2 bases, with 11 bases remaining between them. In nucleotides, the CDR3 is TGTGCCAGCAGTTTTCAGGGTAGGACCTACAATGAGCAGTTCTTC. Amino acid sequence: CASSFQGRTYNEQFF.

This clone was counted once. The chain links TRBV5-1 to TRBJ2-3; the D gene is possibly TRBD1 (8 bases). Trimming stripped 3 bases from V and 4 bases from J, with 21 bases between. From germline, CDR1 is SGHRS and CDR2 YFSETQ. The CDR3 length is 17 residues. The CDR3 region is CASSSAETGGVSDTQYF. CDR3 bases: TGCGCCAGCAGCTCAGCGGAAACAGGGGGGGTATCAGATACGCAGTATTTT.

The chain has TRBV21-1 and TRBJ2-1; the table's D call TRBD2 went unverified against the DNA. TRBV21-1 constitutes a pseudogene. This CDR3 is built from 13 residues. As DNA, the CDR3 is TGTGCCAGCAGCCTCGGGGGGGACAATGAGCAGTTCTTC. Amino acid sequence: CASSLGGDNEQFF.

V usage is TRBV5-1 and J usage is TRBJ2-5, with 8 nucleotides matching TRBD1. This CDR3 has 13 amino acids. Germline V gene data show CDR1 as SGHRS and CDR2 as YFSETQ. Unmatched junction bases numbered 4, after V lost 4 bases and J lost 5 bases. The CDR3 sequence: CASSQTGVETQYF. The CDR3 region has the DNA TGCGCCAGCAGCCAGACAGGGGTTGAGACCCAGTACTTC.

J is TRBJ2-1 and V is TRBV9, with 7 nucleotides matching TRBD2. Trimming removed 2 bases from V and 12 bases from J; junction bases left unmatched: 17. Germline V CDR1 and CDR2: SGDLS, YYNGEE. The CDR3 spans 16 residues. The CDR3 reads CASSVFGGLGRDLQFF. The DNA for the CDR3 is TGTGCCAGCAGCGTTTTCGGGGGGTTGGGACGGGATCTGCAGTTCTTC.